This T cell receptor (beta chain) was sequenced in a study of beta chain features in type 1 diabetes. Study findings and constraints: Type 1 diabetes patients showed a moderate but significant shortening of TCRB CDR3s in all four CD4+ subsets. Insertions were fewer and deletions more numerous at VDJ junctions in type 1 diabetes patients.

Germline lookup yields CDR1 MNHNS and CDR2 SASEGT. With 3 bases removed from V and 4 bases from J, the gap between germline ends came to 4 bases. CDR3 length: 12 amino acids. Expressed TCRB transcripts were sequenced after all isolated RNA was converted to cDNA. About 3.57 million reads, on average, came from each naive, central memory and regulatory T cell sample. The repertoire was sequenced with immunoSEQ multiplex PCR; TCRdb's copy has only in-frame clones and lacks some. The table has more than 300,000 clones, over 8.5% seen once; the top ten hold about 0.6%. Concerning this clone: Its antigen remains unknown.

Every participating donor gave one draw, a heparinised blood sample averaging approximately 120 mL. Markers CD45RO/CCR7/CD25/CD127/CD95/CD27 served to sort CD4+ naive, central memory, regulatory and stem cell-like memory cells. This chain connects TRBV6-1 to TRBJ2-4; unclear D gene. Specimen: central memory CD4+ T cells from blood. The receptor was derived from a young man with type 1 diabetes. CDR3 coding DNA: TGTGCCAGCAGTGAGCAGAAAAACATTCAGTACTTC. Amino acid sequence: CASSEQKNIQYF.